This T cell receptor beta chain was retrieved from a study of T cells in Graves' hyperthyroidism and ophthalmopathy. TCR beta CDR3 regions were amplified from RNA. The primer set for the first-round RT-PCR of the TCR CDR3 was HTBI. Each CDR3 protein is one row after TCRdb ran MiXCR on the multiplex PCR reads. The sample yields 370,000 or so distinct CDR3 sequences, approximately 12% seen once. This clonotype was counted only a few times. The clonotype originates from a man aged 25-40 years with Graves' hyperthyroidism that later progressed to Graves' ophthalmopathy. The sequenced sample was blood.

CDR3 coding DNA: TGTGCCAGCAGTTTATCGATAGAGAGCTACGAGCAGTACTTC. Protein: CASSLSIESYEQYF. The rearrangement joins TRBV27 to TRBJ2-7; D remains unclear. This CDR3 contains 14 residues. Trimming removed 0 bases from V and 3 bases from J, with 9 bases in between. Germline assignment: CDR1 MNHEY and CDR2 SMNVEV (reference sequence).